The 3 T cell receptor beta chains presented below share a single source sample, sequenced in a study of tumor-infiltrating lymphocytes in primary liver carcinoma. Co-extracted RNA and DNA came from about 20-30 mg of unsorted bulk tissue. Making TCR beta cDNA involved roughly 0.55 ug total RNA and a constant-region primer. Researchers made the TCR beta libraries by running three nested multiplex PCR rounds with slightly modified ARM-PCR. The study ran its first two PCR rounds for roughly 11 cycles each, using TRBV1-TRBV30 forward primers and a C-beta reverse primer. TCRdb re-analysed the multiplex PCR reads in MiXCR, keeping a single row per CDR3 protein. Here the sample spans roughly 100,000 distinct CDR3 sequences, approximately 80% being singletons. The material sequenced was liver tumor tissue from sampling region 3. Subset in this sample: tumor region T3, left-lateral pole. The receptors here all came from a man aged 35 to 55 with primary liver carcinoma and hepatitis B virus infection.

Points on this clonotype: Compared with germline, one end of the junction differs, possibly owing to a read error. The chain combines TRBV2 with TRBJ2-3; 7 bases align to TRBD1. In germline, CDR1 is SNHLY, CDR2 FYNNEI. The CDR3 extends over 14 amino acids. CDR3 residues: CASNKTGFTDTQYF. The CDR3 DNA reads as TGTGCCAGCAATAAGACAGGGTTCACAGATACGCAGTATTTC. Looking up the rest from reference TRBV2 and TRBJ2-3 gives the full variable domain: EPEVTQTPSHQVTQMGQEVILRCVPISNHLYFYWYRQILGQKVEFLVSFYNNEISEKSEIFDDQFSVERPDGSNFTLKIRSTKLEDSAMYFCASNKTGFTDTQYFGPGTRLTVL.

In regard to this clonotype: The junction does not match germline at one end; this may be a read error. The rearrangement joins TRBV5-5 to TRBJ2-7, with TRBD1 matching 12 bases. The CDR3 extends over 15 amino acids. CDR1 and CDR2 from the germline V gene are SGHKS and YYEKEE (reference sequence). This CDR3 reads CASILSGTGGNEQYF. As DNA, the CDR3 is TGTGCCAGCATCTTGTCTGGGACAGGGGGCAACGAGCAGTACTTC.

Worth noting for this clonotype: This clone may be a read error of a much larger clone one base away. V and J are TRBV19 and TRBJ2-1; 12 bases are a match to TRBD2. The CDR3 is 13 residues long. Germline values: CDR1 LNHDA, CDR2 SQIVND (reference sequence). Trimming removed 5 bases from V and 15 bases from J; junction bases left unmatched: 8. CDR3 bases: TGTGCCAGTAGTGTACGGACTAGCGGGAATCGGTTCTTC. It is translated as CASSVRTSGNRFF. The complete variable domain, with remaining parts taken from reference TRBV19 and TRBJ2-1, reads DGGITQSPKYLFRKEGQNVTLSCEQNLNHDAMYWYRQDPGQGLRLIYYSQIVNDFQKGDIAEGYSVSREKKESFPLTVTSAQKNPTAFYLCASSVRTSGNRFFGPGTRLTVL.